The entry below describes one T cell receptor beta chain. Germline CDR1 LGHNT, CDR2 FRNRAP. V shed 1 base and J 5 bases; nucleotides not matched to a gene: 8. CDR3 size: 17 residues. Measured with immunoSEQ multiplex PCR; TCRdb has only the in-frame clones, and not every one. Counted here are roughly 180,000 clones, roughly 87% occurring once; the ten biggest clones make up about 11%. Recovery meant two consecutive negative NP/OP PCR tests, professional clearance, or resolved symptoms. The sample is drawn from a study of blood T cell repertoires in COVID-19. The V and J genes are TRBV12-5 and TRBJ2-2; 9 nucleotides align to TRBD1. What was sequenced was PBMCs or T cells enriched from blood (not recorded which). The source of this sequence is a man in his forties or fifties who had recovered from COVID-19. The CDR3 here is CASGLGRGTGYTGELFF. The CDR3 DNA reads TGTGCTAGTGGTTTGGGTCGGGGGACAGGGTATACCGGGGAGCTGTTTTTT. The full variable domain, rest sourced from reference TRBV12-5 and TRBJ2-2, is DARVTQTPRHKVTEMGQEVTMRCQPILGHNTVFWYRQTMMQGLELLAYFRNRAPLDDSGMPKDRFSAEMPDATLATLKIQPSEPRDSAVYFCASGLGRGTGYTGELFFGEGSRLTVL.